This TCR beta chain was recorded in a study of cytomegalovirus exposure and HLA in healthy donors. This CDR3 is 16 amino acids long. Trimming left V 0 bases short and J 4 bases short, with 15 bases between. Germline V gene sequence: CDR1 LGHNA, CDR2 YSLEER. Donors likely had unrecorded immune exposures despite being nominally healthy when sampled. This clone was detected a few times. PCR employed 60 Vbeta and 13 Jbeta primers. Profiled with immunoSEQ multiplex PCR; TCRdb holds only in-frame clones, not every one. Of 200,000 to 250,000 clones detected, approximately 82% appear once; the ten largest clones hold 10%.

The material sequenced was PBMCs. The chain couples TRBV4-3 to TRBJ1-2, with D perhaps TRBD1 (5 bases). This receptor was obtained from a woman aged 45-59 years in good health and CMV-seropositive. CDR3 residues: CASSQDVGDSTYGYTF. CDR3 in DNA: TGCGCCAGCAGCCAAGATGTTGGCGACAGCACCTATGGCTACACCTTC.